Shown below are 11 T cell receptor beta chains from a single sample sequenced in a study of human CD8 memory T cell subsets (dated by TCRdb to about 2020). A Human TCR Profiling Kit was used to prepare UMI-labeled 5' RACE TCRbeta libraries. TCRdb reprocessed the reads into one record per CDR3 protein sequence, lacking DNA. Per the sample table, the count is more than 8,000 distinct CDR3 sequences. The ten largest clones capture around 21% of the sample. The sequenced sample was CD8+ T cells from PBMCs. The receptors shown here come from a human donor in good health.

The rearrangement joins TRBV7-9 to TRBJ2-7; the TRBD1 assignment by TCRdb is unverifiable without DNA. This CDR3 spans 15 amino acids. Germline V gene sequence: CDR1 SEHNR, CDR2 FQNEAQ (reference sequence). The CDR3 sequence: CASSLTEQGSYEQYF.

The gene calls are TRBV5-6 and TRBJ1-3; TCRdb outputs TRBD1, but without DNA this stays unchecked. The germline V gene encodes CDR1 SGHDT and CDR2 YYEEEE. The CDR3 is 12 amino acids. CDR3 amino acids: CASSPGGNTIYF.

The chain carries TRBV5-1 and TRBJ1-5. Germline V CDR1 and CDR2: SGHRS, YFSETQ. The CDR3 is 19 amino acids. CDR3 loop: CASSLARVGFPAINQPQHF.

The J gene is TRBJ1-5, the V gene TRBV4-3; the D gene TCRdb calls, TRBD1, cannot be checked with no DNA. From germline, CDR1 is LGHNA and CDR2 YSLEER. CDR3 length: 16 residues. The CDR3 reads CASSQELETGAQPQHF.

The chain recombines TRBV11-2 with TRBJ2-7; the TCRdb D gene call, TRBD2, has no DNA to confirm it. In germline, CDR1 is SGHAT, CDR2 FQNNGV. This CDR3 has 15 residues. This CDR3 is CASSWPTRGTYEQYF. Variable domain in full (rest from reference TRBV11-2 and TRBJ2-7): EAGVAQSPRYKIIEKRQSVAFWCNPISGHATLYWYQQILGQGPKLLIQFQNNGVVDDSQLPKDRFSAERLKGVDSTLKIQPAKLEDSAVYLCASSWPTRGTYEQYFGPGTRLTVT.

CDR3 in amino acids: CASSPRQGLTNQPQHF. V and J are TRBV12-3 or TRBV12-4 and TRBJ1-5; no DNA is available, so the TRBD1 call from TCRdb remains unchecked. The CDR3 has 16 residues.

The chain joins TRBV15 to TRBJ2-1; the D call of TRBD1 rests on TCRdb alone, since no DNA is present to check it. The CDR3 length is 16 residues. CDR1 and CDR2 from the germline V gene are LNHNV and YYDKDF (reference sequence). The CDR3 loop is CATSREQGLAYNEQFF.

This clonotype ranks as medium-sized in terms of frequency. The chain combines TRBV7-6 with TRBJ1-2; TCRdb designates TRBD1, a call that cannot be tested without DNA. Per germline, CDR1 SGHVS and CDR2 FNYEAQ. This CDR3 is built from 15 residues. The CDR3 is CASSKGQQGHYGYTF. Together with reference TRBV7-6 and TRBJ1-2, the CDR3 gives the full variable domain: GAGVSQSPRYKVTKRGQDVALRCDPISGHVSLYWYRQALGQGPEFLTYFNYEAQQDKSGLPNDRFSAERPEGSISTLTIQRTEQRDSAMYRCASSKGQQGHYGYTFGSGTRLTVV.

The rearrangement uses TRBV9 and TRBJ1-1; TCRdb gives TRBD1 as the D gene, but with no DNA this cannot be confirmed. This CDR3 region has 15 residues. Germline V gives CDR1 SGDLS, CDR2 YYNGEE. The CDR3 protein is CASSFGQGKNTEAFF.

The CDR3 protein is CAISDERGISYEQYF. The chain recombines TRBV10-3 with TRBJ2-7; TCRdb calls TRBD2, which cannot be checked without DNA. The germline gives CDR1 ENHRY, CDR2 SYGVKD. This CDR3 has 15 residues.

The chain employs TRBV7-3 and TRBJ2-3; TCRdb lists TRBD2, though no DNA is available to test this call. Per germline, CDR1 SGHTA and CDR2 FQGTGA. The CDR3 is 16 amino acids. CDR3: CASSQSLAGSTDTQYF.